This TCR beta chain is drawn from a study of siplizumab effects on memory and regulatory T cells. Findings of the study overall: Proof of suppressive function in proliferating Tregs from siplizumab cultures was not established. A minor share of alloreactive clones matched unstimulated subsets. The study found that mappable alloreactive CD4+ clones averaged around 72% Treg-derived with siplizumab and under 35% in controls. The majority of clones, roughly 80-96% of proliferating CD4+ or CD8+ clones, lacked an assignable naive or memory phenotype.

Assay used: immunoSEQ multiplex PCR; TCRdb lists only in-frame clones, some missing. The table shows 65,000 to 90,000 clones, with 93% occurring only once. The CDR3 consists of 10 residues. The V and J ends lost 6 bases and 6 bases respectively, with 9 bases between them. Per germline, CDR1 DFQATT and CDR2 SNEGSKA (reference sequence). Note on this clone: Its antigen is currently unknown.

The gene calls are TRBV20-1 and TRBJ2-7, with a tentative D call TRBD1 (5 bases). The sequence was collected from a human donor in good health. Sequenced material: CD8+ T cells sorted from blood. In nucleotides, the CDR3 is TGCAGTGCAGGGGTCCCCGAGCAGTACTTC. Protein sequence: CSAGVPEQYF.